This entry lists 27 T cell receptor beta chains sequenced from one sample in a study of shared clonotypes between healthy human individuals. Assay: immunoSEQ multiplex PCR; the TCRdb copy retains only in-frame clones and omits some. The sample lists 1.5 million to 2.5 million clones, approximately 94% seen once, with 0.95% to 1.5% in the top ten. The naive CD8 fraction comprised CD45RO-negative cells positively selected for CCR7 and excluded terminally differentiated effector memory CD45RA+ cells. Sequenced material: naive CD8+ T cells sorted from blood. The source of these receptors is a man younger than 35 in good health.

This chain connects TRBV7-9 to TRBJ2-7; D remains unclear. This CDR3 has 12 residues. Germline CDR1 reads SEHNR; CDR2 reads FQNEAQ (reference sequence). V was pared by 5 bases and J by 0 bases, with 5 bases between. CDR3 loop: CASSIRSYEQYF. Written as DNA, the CDR3 is TGTGCCAGCAGCATCCGCTCCTACGAGCAGTACTTC.

This sequence joins TRBV10-3 and TRBJ1-1; D is possibly TRBD1 (5 bases). The V and J ends lost 3 bases and 4 bases respectively, with 9 bases between them. The CDR3 has 13 residues. Germline V gene lookup returns CDR1 ENHRY and CDR2 SYGVKD. The CDR3 bases are TGTGCCATCAGTGACGTTCAGGGCACTGAAGCTTTCTTT. The encoded protein is CAISDVQGTEAFF.

The chain links TRBV27 to TRBJ2-3, with D possibly being TRBD1 (5 bases). The V gene's germline CDR1 is MNHEY and CDR2 SMNVEV (reference sequence). The V and J ends lost 3 bases and 2 bases respectively, with 9 bases between them. The CDR3 loop spans 14 amino acids. DNA of the CDR3: TGTGCCAGCAGTTTCAGGGTCGCCACAGATACGCAGTATTTT. It is translated as CASSFRVATDTQYF.

Written as DNA, the CDR3 is TGTGCCAGCAGTCCCCGGGACACAGATACGCAGTATTTT. It yields the protein CASSPRDTDTQYF. V usage is TRBV27 and J usage is TRBJ2-3; maybe TRBD2 (5 bases). The CDR3 is 13 residues long. In germline, CDR1 is MNHEY, CDR2 SMNVEV (reference sequence). Trimming shortened V by 5 bases and J by 2 bases, and 8 bases separated the two germline ends.

Points on this clone: Other DNA sequences in the same sample also yield this CDR3. The gene calls are TRBV27 and TRBJ1-1; D is uncertain. The CDR3 consists of 14 residues. CDR1 is MNHEY, CDR2 SMNVEV, per germline (reference sequence). The germline V and J ends were trimmed by 0 bases and 3 bases, with 8 bases remaining between them. CDR3 nucleotides: TGTGCCAGCAGTTTATCCTCTGGGGACACTGAAGCTTTCTTT. Translated: CASSLSSGDTEAFF.

This CDR3 reads CATSDSTGDTQYF. CDR3 DNA sequence: TGTGCCACCTCGGACTCAACAGGAGATACGCAGTATTTT. This chain uses TRBV9 with TRBJ2-3; D tentatively fits TRBD1 or TRBD2 (5 bases each). The germline V and J ends were trimmed by 9 bases and 5 bases, with 16 bases remaining between them. Germline V gives CDR1 SGDLS, CDR2 YYNGEE. This CDR3 has 13 amino acids. The whole variable domain, filled in from reference TRBV9 and TRBJ2-3, reads DSGVTQTPKHLITATGQRVTLRCSPRSGDLSVYWYQQSLDQGLQFLIQYYNGEERAKGNILERFSAQQFPDLHSELNLSSLELGDSALYFCATSDSTGDTQYFGPGTRLTVL.

The chain is built from TRBV6-5 and TRBJ1-2; TRBD1 matches 10 bases. Germline-derived CDR1 and CDR2 are MNHEY and SVGAGI. V was clipped by 6 bases and J by 6 bases; unmatched bases: 4. This CDR3 contains 13 residues. The CDR3 is CASRTGGADGYTF. Here the CDR3 DNA reads TGTGCCAGCAGGACAGGGGGCGCGGATGGCTACACCTTC.

This rearrangement joins TRBV19 to TRBJ1-4; D gene unclear. The V and J ends lost 3 bases and 6 bases respectively, with 8 bases between them. Per germline, CDR1 LNHDA and CDR2 SQIVND (reference sequence). The CDR3 covers 13 residues. Here the CDR3 reads CASSMSRDEKLFF. In nucleotides, the CDR3 is TGTGCCAGTAGTATGTCTAGAGATGAAAAACTGTTTTTT.

This rearrangement joins TRBV10-3 to TRBJ2-2; 9 bases are a match to TRBD1. The CDR3 extends over 15 amino acids. The junction had 5 bases not matched to a gene; V was cut back by 4 bases and J by 5 bases. CDR1 is ENHRY and CDR2 is SYGVKD in the germline V gene. CDR3 DNA: TGTGCCATCAGTGCTACAGGGGGCACAACCGGGGAGCTGTTTTTT. Protein: CAISATGGTTGELFF.

The chain recombines TRBV2 with TRBJ2-3, with 9 nucleotides matching TRBD1. The CDR3 spans 15 residues. V gave up 8 bases and J gave up 1 base; unmatched junction bases: 7. CDR1 is SNHLY, CDR2 FYNNEI, per germline. The CDR3 nucleotides read TGTGCCAGCTTTCGACAGGGGGAAGGCACAGATACGCAGTATTTT. It specifies CASFRQGEGTDTQYF. Filled out from reference TRBV2 and TRBJ2-3, the complete variable domain reads EPEVTQTPSHQVTQMGQEVILRCVPISNHLYFYWYRQILGQKVEFLVSFYNNEISEKSEIFDDQFSVERPDGSNFTLKIRSTKLEDSAMYFCASFRQGEGTDTQYFGPGTRLTVL.

The chain employs TRBV19 and TRBJ2-7; D ambiguous. With 2 bases removed from V and 5 bases from J, the gap between germline ends came to 4 bases. Germline loops: CDR1 LNHDA, CDR2 SQIVND (reference sequence). This CDR3 contains 11 residues. The CDR3 is CASSIYDEQYF. Written as DNA, the CDR3 is TGTGCCAGTAGTATATACGACGAGCAGTACTTC. Filled out from reference TRBV19 and TRBJ2-7, the complete variable domain reads DGGITQSPKYLFRKEGQNVTLSCEQNLNHDAMYWYRQDPGQGLRLIYYSQIVNDFQKGDIAEGYSVSREKKESFPLTVTSAQKNPTAFYLCASSIYDEQYFGPGTRLTVT.

The chain has TRBV19 and TRBJ2-5; 7 bases agree with TRBD2. The CDR3 spans 14 residues. The V segment lost 7 bases and the J segment 0 bases; nucleotides outside the gene matches: 5. Per germline, CDR1 LNHDA and CDR2 SQIVND (reference sequence). The CDR3 bases are TGTGCCAGTATGGGGGGAGGGTACCAAGAGACCCAGTACTTC. It codes for CASMGGGYQETQYF.

This clone has only one observation. An end of the junction differs from the germline gene, which may be a read error. The genes are TRBV11-2 and TRBJ2-1; 10 bases fit TRBD1. CDR1 and CDR2 (germline): SGHAT, FQNNGV. The CDR3 spans 11 residues. CDR3 residues: CASSYDRGPLF. CDR3 coding DNA: TGTGCCAGCAGCTATGACAGGGGGCCACTCTTC.

The chain joins TRBV30 to TRBJ2-7; unclear D gene. Trimming left V 1 base short and J 0 bases short, with 10 bases between. The CDR3 consists of 14 residues. Germline V gives CDR1 GTSNPN, CDR2 SVGIG (reference sequence). The CDR3 sequence is CAWSETSSSYEQYF. The CDR3 DNA follows: TGTGCCTGGAGTGAGACTTCGAGCTCCTACGAGCAGTACTTC.

This chain links TRBV13 with TRBJ2-1; 8 bases are shared with TRBD2. J was trimmed by 2 bases and V by 5 bases; bases with no gene match: 8. The CDR3 is 16 residues long. CDR1 and CDR2 from the germline V gene are PRHDT and FYEKMQ (reference sequence). CDR3 protein: CASSPEASGPYNEQFF. The CDR3 DNA sequence: TGTGCCAGCAGCCCGGAGGCTAGCGGGCCCTACAATGAGCAGTTCTTC.

The rearrangement joins TRBV27 to TRBJ2-7; TRBD1 or TRBD2 may be the D gene (5 bases each). This CDR3 region has 13 residues. V was cut by 6 bases and J by 4 bases, with 13 bases left in between. The germline gives CDR1 MNHEY, CDR2 SMNVEV (reference sequence). The CDR3 here is CASSDGTIYEQYF. Here the CDR3 DNA reads TGTGCCAGCAGCGACGGGACCATATACGAGCAGTACTTC.

The rearrangement uses TRBV25-1 and TRBJ1-1; D not certain. The CDR3 contains 12 residues. The V end lost 8 bases, the J end lost 2 bases, and 9 bases lay between the germline ends. Germline V gene data show CDR1 as MGHDK and CDR2 as SYGVNS. The CDR3 loop reads CASQLGNTEAFF. CDR3 sequence (DNA): TGTGCCAGCCAACTCGGAAACACTGAAGCTTTCTTT.

Comments on this clone: Additional DNA sequences in this sample encode the identical CDR3. The V and J genes are TRBV19 and TRBJ1-5; TRBD1 agrees at 7 bases. Germline assignment: CDR1 LNHDA and CDR2 SQIVND (reference sequence). J lost 3 bases, V lost 7 bases, and 6 bases had no gene match. CDR3 length: 14 residues. The CDR3 loop is CASNPDRDNQPQHF. CDR3 sequence (DNA): TGTGCCAGTAACCCTGACAGGGACAATCAGCCCCAGCATTTT.

J is TRBJ2-7 and V is TRBV27; 9 nucleotides line up with TRBD2. Germline values: CDR1 MNHEY, CDR2 SMNVEV (reference sequence). CDR3 length: 14 amino acids. J was trimmed by 3 bases and V by 5 bases; bases with no gene match: 5. The CDR3 loop reads CASSPLAGFYEQYF. CDR3 coding DNA: TGTGCCAGCAGTCCCCTAGCGGGGTTCTACGAGCAGTACTTC.

The rearrangement uses TRBV5-6 and TRBJ2-7, with TRBD1 matching 9 bases. J was trimmed by 5 bases and V by 2 bases; bases with no gene match: 5. From germline, CDR1 is SGHDT and CDR2 YYEEEE. CDR3 length: 14 amino acids. CDR3 protein: CASSLTGGGHEQYF. The CDR3 DNA reads TGTGCCAGCAGCTTAACAGGGGGCGGGCACGAGCAGTACTTC.

In nucleotides, the CDR3 is TGTGCCATCAGTGACTGGACAGGGGTCCTCTATGGCTACACCTTC. Translated, it gives CAISDWTGVLYGYTF. The chain uses TRBV10-3 and TRBJ1-2; 9 bases match TRBD1. CDR3 length equals 15 residues. Trimming took 3 bases from V and 4 from J; bases not matched to a gene: 6. Germline CDR1 and CDR2: ENHRY and SYGVKD.

CDR3 sequence (DNA): TGCGCCAGCAGTGAGTACCCGACAGGGGGACACAATGAGCAGTTCTTC. Residues: CASSEYPTGGHNEQFF. The rearrangement uses TRBV10-2 and TRBJ2-1; 9 nucleotides agree with TRBD1. V was pared by 1 base and J by 5 bases, with 6 bases of the junction left unmatched. Per the germline V gene, CDR1 is WSHSY and CDR2 is SAAADI. CDR3 length equals 16 residues.

This rearrangement joins TRBV7-9 to TRBJ2-3, with 7 bases identical to TRBD1. Germline V gene data show CDR1 as SEHNR and CDR2 as FQNEAQ (reference sequence). V dropped 5 bases and J dropped 4; count of bases not matched to a gene: 9. There are 15 residues in the CDR3. The DNA of the CDR3 is TGTGCCAGCAGCGGAGACAGGGTATCCGCAGATACGCAGTATTTT. It specifies CASSGDRVSADTQYF.

V and J are TRBV14 and TRBJ2-5; TRBD1 matches 10 bases. Losses at the gene ends were 5 bases for V and 4 bases for J; bases not matched to a gene: 4. CDR1 SGHDN and CDR2 FVKESK come from the germline V gene. The CDR3 consists of 14 residues. This CDR3 is CASSLDRGGETQYF. The CDR3 DNA reads as TGTGCCAGCAGCTTGGACAGGGGGGGAGAGACCCAGTACTTC.

V is TRBV4-3 and J is TRBJ2-7, with D tentatively TRBD1 or TRBD2 (5 bases each). Between the trimmed V and J ends, which lost 2 bases and 2 bases, there was a span of 13 bases. CDR3 length equals 15 residues. Germline assignment: CDR1 LGHNA and CDR2 YSLEER. CDR3 loop: CASSQTRDPAYEQYF. The CDR3 DNA reads TGCGCCAGCAGCCAAACCCGGGACCCAGCCTACGAGCAGTACTTC.

Turning to this clone: Other DNA sequences in the same sample also yield this CDR3. The rearrangement joins TRBV5-6 to TRBJ2-7, with D perhaps given as TRBD1 or TRBD2 (5 bases each). CDR1 is SGHDT, CDR2 YYEEEE, per germline. The V end was cut by 0 bases, the J end by 2 bases, with 9 bases between. CDR3 length: 14 residues. CDR3 DNA sequence: TGTGCCAGCAGCTTGGCCGGGACCACCTACGAGCAGTACTTC. Its translation is CASSLAGTTYEQYF.

This sequence joins TRBV5-4 and TRBJ2-3; a possible D gene is TRBD2 (5 bases). This CDR3 has 13 residues. Trimming cost V 1 base and J 5 bases, with 8 bases left between them. Germline V gives CDR1 SGHNT, CDR2 YYREEE (reference sequence). The CDR3 coding sequence is TGTGCCAGCAGCTTGTCAGGAGGAGATACGCAGTATTTT. Translated: CASSLSGGDTQYF.